These 22 T cell receptor beta chains came from one sample sequenced in a study of blood T cell repertoires in COVID-19. Some clones are missing from TCRdb's copy, which holds only in-frame ones; the method was immunoSEQ multiplex PCR. Of over 300,000 clones listed, just over 85% are singletons. Material: PBMCs or T cells enriched from blood (not recorded which). Receptors originate from a woman aged 18 to 35 who had recovered from COVID-19.

This chain connects TRBV6-1 to TRBJ1-4; D perhaps matches TRBD1 (5 bases). This CDR3 comprises 14 residues. The V end was cut by 3 bases, the J end by 8 bases, with 13 bases between. Per germline, CDR1 MNHNS and CDR2 SASEGT. The CDR3 sequence is CASSDDRRFEKLFF. CDR3 sequence (DNA): TGTGCCAGCAGTGATGACAGACGGTTCGAAAAACTGTTTTTT.

The CDR3 is CAWTDPGQGYGYTF. The CDR3 DNA is TGTGCCTGGACCGATCCGGGACAGGGGTATGGCTACACCTTC. The gene calls are TRBV30 and TRBJ1-2; 10 bases match TRBD1. V gave up 4 bases and J gave up 5 bases; unmatched junction bases: 7. The CDR3 contains 14 residues. The germline V gene encodes CDR1 GTSNPN and CDR2 SVGIG (reference sequence).

The chain employs TRBV19 and TRBJ2-7; 9 bases line up with TRBD1. The V and J ends lost 3 bases and 2 bases, in that order; junction bases with no gene match: 8. The CDR3 totals 16 residues. Germline CDR1 is LNHDA and CDR2 is SQIVND (reference sequence). The CDR3 spells CASSIDRDREAYEQYF. The CDR3, as DNA: TGTGCCAGTAGTATCGACCGGGACAGGGAGGCCTACGAGCAGTACTTC.

This sequence joins TRBV28 and TRBJ1-2; D not certain. V was trimmed by 5 bases and J by 0 bases, leaving 7 bases between them. CDR3 length: 13 amino acids. CDR1 MDHEN and CDR2 SYDVKM come from the germline V gene. This CDR3 is CASSETTNYGYTF. CDR3 in DNA: TGTGCCAGCAGTGAAACAACTAACTATGGCTACACCTTC.

Note on this clone: A much larger clone lies one base from this, so it may be a read error. The chain carries TRBV2 and TRBJ2-6; D might be TRBD2 (5 bases). V shed 4 bases and J shed 2 bases, with 6 bases lying between them. Per germline, CDR1 SNHLY and CDR2 FYNNEI. This CDR3 comprises 14 residues. The CDR3 DNA reads TGTGCCAGCAGTGTGAGGGCTGGGGCCAACGTCCTGACTTTC. Its translation is CASSVRAGANVLTF.

V usage is TRBV6-5 and J usage is TRBJ2-5; 7 bases line up with TRBD2. Germline CDR1 and CDR2: MNHEY and SVGAGI. V lost 7 bases and J lost 2; bases outside the gene matches: 10. This CDR3 is built from 15 residues. For the CDR3, the DNA is TGTGCCAGCAACCCTAACTCGGGAGGTCAAGAGACCCAGTACTTC. Its translation is CASNPNSGGQETQYF.

The genes are TRBV7-9 and TRBJ2-5, with a possible D match to TRBD1 (5 bases). The ends were cut back, 5 bases at V and 2 bases at J, with 18 bases in the middle. CDR3 length equals 16 residues. CDR1 is SEHNR, CDR2 FQNEAQ, per germline (reference sequence). The chain's CDR3 is CASSRFPGQQQETQYF. In DNA, the CDR3 is TGTGCCAGCAGCCGTTTCCCAGGGCAGCAGCAAGAGACCCAGTACTTC.

The CDR3 DNA is TGTGCCAGCAGCCAAGATCGTGGCGGTTACAATGAGCAGTTCTTC. It is translated as CASSQDRGGYNEQFF. The chain couples TRBV3-1 (or the pseudogene TRBV3-2) to TRBJ2-1; D gene ambiguous. The CDR3 is 15 amino acids. The V gene's germline CDR1 is LGHDT and CDR2 YNNKEL (reference sequence). V lost 0 bases, J lost 4 bases, and 10 bases lay in between.

Note on this clone: An end of the junction does not agree with germline; a read error may underlie this. This chain uses TRBV2 with TRBJ1-4; 8 bases agree with TRBD1. This CDR3 is 15 amino acids long. Germline assignment: CDR1 SNHLY and CDR2 FYNNEI. This CDR3 reads CASSKAGRGREKLFF. Here the CDR3 DNA reads TGTGCCAGCAGTAAAGCGGGCAGGGGGCGTGAAAAACTGTTTTTT.

The chain uses TRBV19 and TRBJ2-1; D is possibly TRBD1 (5 bases). V was pared by 5 bases and J by 0 bases, with 23 bases between. The CDR3 has 19 residues. The germline V gene has CDR1 LNHDA and CDR2 SQIVND (reference sequence). In nucleotides, the CDR3 is TGTGCCAGTAGTCTTCCCCATAAGGGGTTACACCGCTCCTACAATGAGCAGTTCTTC. This encodes CASSLPHKGLHRSYNEQFF.

This chain connects TRBV28 to TRBJ2-1; weak D call: TRBD2 (6 bases). Trimming pared 7 bases from V and 0 bases from J, leaving 16 bases between. CDR3 length: 16 residues. Germline CDR1 MDHEN, CDR2 SYDVKM. CDR3 amino acids: CASTLRGLSSYNEQFF. In nucleotides, the CDR3 is TGTGCCAGCACCCTGCGGGGCCTGAGCTCCTACAATGAGCAGTTCTTC.

A few counts support this clone. The chain recombines TRBV23-1 with TRBJ2-3; 9 bases fit TRBD2. TRBV23-1 is filed as an ORF, its function uncertain. The CDR3 has 17 amino acids. Trimming took 4 bases from V and 3 from J; bases not matched to a gene: 11. For the CDR3, the DNA is TGCGCCAGCAGTCCCCCCGGACTGCGGGAGGGGACAGATACGCAGTATTTT. Its protein is CASSPPGLREGTDTQYF.

V is TRBV7-8 and J is TRBJ1-3; 8 nucleotides line up with TRBD1. CDR1 is SGHVS, CDR2 FQNEAQ, per germline. The trim removed 1 base at V and 7 bases at J, leaving 0 bases unmatched. The CDR3 loop spans 13 amino acids. The CDR3: CASSLDRGNTIYF. CDR3 coding DNA: TGTGCCAGCAGCTTAGACAGGGGGAACACCATATATTTT.

This chain uses TRBV9 with TRBJ1-2, with unresolved D. The length of the CDR3 is 11 residues. The germline V and J ends were trimmed by 4 bases and 4 bases, with 5 bases remaining between them. CDR1 SGDLS and CDR2 YYNGEE come from the germline V gene. The CDR3: CASSSSYGYTF. CDR3 coding DNA: TGTGCCAGCAGCTCCTCCTATGGCTACACCTTC.

The chain is built from TRBV19 and TRBJ2-2; D is perhaps TRBD2 (5 bases). Germline V gene data show CDR1 as LNHDA and CDR2 as SQIVND (reference sequence). The length of the CDR3 is 14 residues. V was shortened by 5 bases and J by 9 bases, with 16 bases between the two germline ends. The CDR3 region is CASSPSYEIRELFF. CDR3 bases: TGTGCCAGTAGTCCTAGCTATGAAATCCGGGAGCTGTTTTTT.

The rearrangement joins TRBV3-1 (or the pseudogene TRBV3-2) to TRBJ1-3; D not certain. Looked up from germline, CDR1 is LGHDT and CDR2 is YNNKEL (reference sequence). Trimming left V 0 bases short and J 0 bases short, with 6 bases between. This CDR3 spans 15 amino acids. CDR3 nucleotide sequence: TGTGCCAGCAGCCAAGAACAGCTCTCTGGAAACACCATATATTTT. This translates into CASSQEQLSGNTIYF.

This clone was picked up one time. The rearrangement uses TRBV18 and TRBJ1-4, with 12 nucleotides matching TRBD1. Trimming took 2 bases from V and 6 from J; bases not matched to a gene: 7. This CDR3 has 17 residues. Germline loops: CDR1 KGHSH, CDR2 LQKENI. The CDR3 DNA reads as TGTGCCAGCTCACCATGGGGACAGGGGGCTGATGATGAAAAACTGTTTTTT. Its translation: CASSPWGQGADDEKLFF.

This rearrangement joins TRBV28 to TRBJ1-2, with 7 bases fitting TRBD1. The CDR3 sequence is 17 residues long. J gave up 0 bases and V 3 bases, and 10 bases lay outside the gene matches. Germline V lookup: CDR1 MDHEN, CDR2 SYDVKM. The CDR3 DNA follows: TGTGCCAGCAGTTTTAGTCTTGGGACAGCTCCTAACTATGGCTACACCTTC. This translates into CASSFSLGTAPNYGYTF.

The chain uses TRBV19 and TRBJ1-1; D is possibly TRBD1 (6 bases). V lost 7 bases and J lost 3, with 15 bases in between. CDR3 length: 14 residues. CDR1 and CDR2 from the germline V gene are LNHDA and SQIVND (reference sequence). CDR3 DNA sequence: TGTGCCAGTACCTACGGGGGGCTAGACACTGAAGCTTTCTTT. This encodes CASTYGGLDTEAFF.

CDR3 sequence: CASSQGQGGSPLHF. The CDR3, as DNA: TGTGCCAGCAGCCAGGGACAGGGAGGTTCACCCCTCCACTTT. The rearrangement links TRBV5-6 to TRBJ1-6; 9 positions agree with TRBD1. V was clipped by 4 bases and J by 9 bases; unmatched bases: 5. Germline V gene sequence: CDR1 SGHDT, CDR2 YYEEEE. CDR3 length: 14 amino acids.

This chain uses TRBV4-1 with TRBJ1-2, with D possibly matching TRBD1 (5 bases). V lost 1 base and J 2 bases, leaving 14 bases between the germline ends. In germline, CDR1 is MGHRA, CDR2 YSYEKL. The CDR3 runs to 16 residues. CDR3 coding DNA: TGCGCCAGCAGCCAAGTCCCAAGGGGCAGCAACTATGGCTACACCTTC. It translates to CASSQVPRGSNYGYTF.

This chain joins TRBV7-8 and TRBJ2-7; D uncertain. The CDR3 sequence is 16 residues long. Germline V gene lookup returns CDR1 SGHVS and CDR2 FQNEAQ. V lost 1 base and J lost 5, with 18 bases in between. CDR3 sequence reads: CASSLDLGQSEDEQYF. In nucleotides, the CDR3 is TGTGCCAGCAGCTTAGACCTTGGGCAATCTGAAGACGAGCAGTACTTC.